The sequence of this TCR beta chain was determined in a study of beta chain features in type 1 diabetes. General study results and limits: Patients with type 1 diabetes showed fewer VDJ junction insertions and more deletions. People with Type 1 diabetes carried modestly yet significantly shorter TCRB CDR3s in all four CD4+ subsets.

This clone was seen more than once but under ten times. The target antigen is unknown. Populations obtained by sorting all exceeded 95% purity. TCRB transcripts that were expressed got sequenced, as all of the isolated RNA had been reverse transcribed. Clones were read by immunoSEQ multiplex PCR, and TCRdb kept only the in-frame ones, dropping some. The table has around 280,000 clones, around 7.3% seen once. The CDR3 is 12 residues long. The chain employs TRBV21-1 and TRBJ2-7. TRBV21-1 has pseudogene status. This TCR was recovered from a young woman in good health. The sequenced material came from central memory CD4+ T cells from blood. This CDR3 is CARGTGSYEQYF. DNA of the CDR3: TGTGCCAGAGGGACGGGCTCCTACGAGCAGTACTTC.